The clone carrying this T cell receptor (beta chain) was detected a few times. In the authors' methods: Nucleated cell counts were estimated from reference gene primer amplification. The table came from immunoSEQ multiplex PCR; TCRdb's copy has only in-frame clones and leaves some out. The V and J calls and clone size come from that table; D and trimming were worked out from the DNA. The data show about 50,000 clones, roughly 85% seen once. Germline V gene sequence: CDR1 KGHDR, CDR2 SFDVKD. CDR3 length equals 13 residues. V lost 5 bases to trimming and J lost 5 bases; unmatched junction nucleotides: 2. The sample belongs to a study of blood T cell repertoires in COVID-19. Study at large: Nucleic acid was either cDNA or gDNA, and it came from T cells, B-cell-depleted T cells, or PBMCs.

Sequencing input: peripheral blood. The clonotype originates from a man aged 70-80 years with acute or convalescent COVID-19. The chain joins TRBV24-1 to TRBJ2-7; 10 nucleotides match TRBD1. The CDR3 sequence: CATSGQGADEQYF. The CDR3 DNA follows: TGTGCCACCAGTGGACAGGGGGCTGACGAGCAGTACTTC.